The rows below give T cell receptor beta chains drawn from one sample of a study of T cell responses to AZD1222 COVID-19 vaccine. TCRdb's table, derived via immunoSEQ multiplex PCR, lists solely in-frame clones and lacks some. The table records about 150,000 clones, 92% of them present only once. Sequences were derived from peripheral blood, sampled on day 0 of AZD1222 vaccination. The receptors come from an adult in good health. The CDR3 runs from the conserved cysteine through the conserved F or W. The D gene is left open where the match is weak. A clone size is listed for some rows: how often the clone was seen (once, few, many), or a class if it is expanded.

j_gene,abundance,d_gene,v_gene,CDR3nt,CDR3aa
TRBJ2-7,.,TRBD1,TRBV4-2,TGTGCCAGCAGCCAACCTCGGGACAGGGTGGGGCAGTACTTC,CASSQPRDRVGQYF
TRBJ2-1,.,.,TRBV7-9,TGTGCCAGCAGCCTTTTTGATGAGCAGTTCTTC,CASSLFDEQFF
TRBJ1-2,.,.,TRBV28,TGTGCCAGCCTAGATTTTCGGCAGGGCATAACTATGTTGTCCTTC,CASLDFRQGITMLSF
TRBJ2-1,.,TRBD2,TRBV6-2/TRBV6-3,TGTGCCAGCAGTTACCCGGGACTAGCGGGTTACAATGAGCAGTTCTTC,CASSYPGLAGYNEQFF
TRBJ2-5,.,TRBD2,TRBV18,TGTGCCAGCTCACCCCCGACTAGCGGGGGGGCTGGAGAGACCCAGTACTTC,CASSPPTSGGAGETQYF
TRBJ1-6,.,TRBD1,TRBV5-4,TGTGCCAGCAGCCCGGGACAGCCCGGGAATTCACCCCTCCACTTT,CASSPGQPGNSPLHF
TRBJ2-5,.,.,TRBV28,TGTGCCAGCAGTTCAGGGGCAGGGGAAGAGACCCAGTACTTC,CASSSGAGEETQYF
TRBJ2-7,few,.,TRBV7-9,TGTGCCAGCAGCTTTAGCACCTACGAGCAGTACTTC,CASSFSTYEQYF
TRBJ2-2,few,TRBD2,TRBV11-2,TGTGCCAGCAGCTTATCGGGACTAGTGCACACCGGGGAGCTGTTTTTT,CASSLSGLVHTGELFF
TRBJ1-1,once,TRBD1,TRBV2,TGTGCCAGCAGCCAGGACAGGGGGCTCACTGAAGCTTTCTTT,CASSQDRGLTEAFF
TRBJ1-4,.,TRBD1,TRBV7-9,TGTGCCAGCAGCTCGACAGGGGGACCTAATGAAAAACTGTTTTTT,CASSSTGGPNEKLFF
TRBJ2-1,.,TRBD1,TRBV4-3,TGCGCCAGCAGCCGCAGACAGGGGAATGAGCAGTTCTTC,CASSRRQGNEQFF
TRBJ2-1,.,TRBD2,TRBV3-1/TRBV3-2,TGTGCCAGCAGCCCGACTAGCGGGCCCTACAATGAGCAGTTCTTC,CASSPTSGPYNEQFF
TRBJ2-3,.,.,TRBV2,TGTGCCAGCAGGCCAGGGGTGATCACAGATACGCAGTATTTT,CASRPGVITDTQYF
TRBJ1-4,once,.,TRBV3-1/TRBV3-2,TGTGCCAGCAGCCAAGATCTGGGGGGAGTTGAAAAACTGTTTTTT,CASSQDLGGVEKLFF
TRBJ1-2,.,TRBD1,TRBV7-9,TGTGCCAGCAGCTCCCTGGACAGGTGGGACTATGGCTACACCTTC,CASSSLDRWDYGYTF
TRBJ1-2,.,.,TRBV20-1,TGCAGTGCTAGTACTAACAGGGAACGAATTGGCTACACCTTC,CSASTNRERIGYTF
TRBJ1-5,.,.,TRBV9,TGTGCCAGCAGCGTAGGCGGGGGAGGGAATCAGCCCCAGCATTTT,CASSVGGGGNQPQHF
TRBJ2-5,.,TRBD2,TRBV3-1/TRBV3-2,TGTGCCAGCAACCGTGGGGGGGGTCAAGAGACCCAGTACTTC,CASNRGGGQETQYF
TRBJ2-7,.,.,TRBV7-2,TGTGCCAGCAGCTCCGGGCCCTCTCAGAACTACGAGCAGTACTTC,CASSSGPSQNYEQYF
TRBJ2-7,.,.,TRBV3-1/TRBV3-2,TGTGCCAGCAGCCAATTTACCGAGAGCTACGAGCAGTACTTC,CASSQFTESYEQYF
TRBJ2-1,.,.,TRBV11-3,TGTGCCAGCAGTGGGGCTAGCTCCTACAATGAGCAGTTCTTC,CASSGASSYNEQFF
TRBJ1-1,.,.,TRBV19,TGTGCCAGTAGCCCCGGCCGAGCAGGGGTTATCACTGAAGCTTTCTTT,CASSPGRAGVITEAFF
TRBJ2-1,.,.,TRBV7-9,TGTGCCAGCAGGTGGGTAGGGCTCCGGCCCTACAATGAGCAGTTCTTC,CASRWVGLRPYNEQFF
TRBJ2-2,.,.,TRBV21-1,TGTGCCAGCAGCAAGGAGGGAGAGGCCGGGGAGCTGTTTTTT,CASSKEGEAGELFF
TRBJ2-3,.,TRBD2,TRBV9,TGTGCCAGCAGCGTAGCGACTAGCGGGGCCACAGATACGCAGTATTTT,CASSVATSGATDTQYF
TRBJ1-3,.,.,TRBV18,TGTGCCAGCTCTCTTCAGGGCTCTGGAAACACCATATATTTT,CASSLQGSGNTIYF
TRBJ1-1,once,TRBD1,TRBV6-2/TRBV6-3,TGTGCCAGCAGTCGCCCCGGACAGGGGTACACTGAAGCTTTCTTT,CASSRPGQGYTEAFF
TRBJ1-5,few,.,TRBV6-4,TGTGCCAGCAGAGAACAGGGTTGGAGCAATCAGCCCCAGCATTTT,CASREQGWSNQPQHF
TRBJ2-1,.,TRBD1,TRBV7-3,TGTGCCAGCAGCTTAACTGCTCCGGGACAGGGGGCGCGTGAGCAGTTCTTC,CASSLTAPGQGAREQFF
TRBJ1-3,.,.,TRBV6-5,TGTGCCAGCAGTTACGCAGGGTCGACTGGAAACACCATATATTTT,CASSYAGSTGNTIYF
TRBJ2-7,.,TRBD1,TRBV11-1,TGTGCCAGCAGCTATAACAGGGGCCGCCTAAGCGAGCAGTACTTC,CASSYNRGRLSEQYF
TRBJ1-4,.,.,TRBV27,TGTGCCAGCACCTCTCGACAGTTTAATGAAAAACTGTTTTTT,CASTSRQFNEKLFF
TRBJ2-6,once,.,TRBV18,TGTGCCAGCTCACCGGACAGATCTGGGGCCAACGTCCTGACTTTC,CASSPDRSGANVLTF
TRBJ1-3,.,.,TRBV5-1,TGCGCCAGCAGCTTGGCCGGGCAGGGCCTTGGAAACACCATATATTTT,CASSLAGQGLGNTIYF
TRBJ1-1,.,TRBD1,TRBV7-9,TGTGCCAGCAGCTCCGGATTGGGTCAGGGGGGGAACACTGAAGCTTTCTTT,CASSSGLGQGGNTEAFF
TRBJ1-1,.,.,TRBV7-9,TGTGCCAGCAGCTTAGCACAAAGACAGGTTGAAGCTTTCTTT,CASSLAQRQVEAFF
TRBJ2-1,.,.,TRBV10-2,TGCGCCAGCAGGGCGGGGCCGAGCTCCTACAATGAGCAGTTCTTC,CASRAGPSSYNEQFF
TRBJ1-2,.,.,TRBV7-2,TGTGCCAGCAGCTTCGCGGCAGAGGGGCGCGGCTACACCTTC,CASSFAAEGRGYTF
TRBJ2-2,.,TRBD2,TRBV5-1,TGCGCCAGCAGCTTGGGTGGGACTAGTCTTACCGGGGAGCTGTTTTTT,CASSLGGTSLTGELFF
TRBJ2-5,.,TRBD1,TRBV10-2,TGCGCCAGCAGTGTGGACAGGGTGGAGACCCAGTACTTC,CASSVDRVETQYF
TRBJ2-1,few,.,TRBV3-1/TRBV3-2,TGTGCCAGCAGCCAAGTACTCAACGGGATTGGGTACAATGAGCAGTTCTTC,CASSQVLNGIGYNEQFF
TRBJ2-3,.,TRBD1,TRBV7-2,TGTGCCAGCAGCTCGGGACAGGGGGCGCAGACAGATACGCAGTATTTT,CASSSGQGAQTDTQYF
TRBJ2-7,.,.,TRBV4-2,TGTGCCAGCAGCCAAGATCGGGGCTACGAGCAGTACTTC,CASSQDRGYEQYF
TRBJ2-7,.,TRBD2,TRBV11-2,TGTGCCAGCAGCTCCGGACTAGCGGGCCACGAGCAGTACTTC,CASSSGLAGHEQYF
TRBJ1-1,.,.,TRBV2,TGTGCCAGCAGACTAGATGGCAGATTCACTGAAGCTTTCTTT,CASRLDGRFTEAFF
TRBJ1-1,.,TRBD1,TRBV2,TGTGCCAGCAGTGGACAGGGACCAATGTTCACTGAAGCTTTCTTT,CASSGQGPMFTEAFF
TRBJ1-1,.,TRBD1,TRBV28,TGTGCCAGCAGTTTATGGGCAGGGGGCACGCTGAACACTGAAGCTTTCTTT,CASSLWAGGTLNTEAFF
TRBJ2-1,.,TRBD1,TRBV19,TGTGCCAGTACCCGGCAGGACAGGGTGGGGAATGAGCAGTTCTTC,CASTRQDRVGNEQFF
TRBJ1-6,.,TRBD1,TRBV19,TGTGCCAGTAGTATTGGGACAGGGGTTTTTTCACCCCTCCACTTT,CASSIGTGVFSPLHF
TRBJ2-4,.,.,TRBV14,TGTGCCAGCAGCCAACAGGGAAACATTCAGTACTTC,CASSQQGNIQYF
TRBJ1-2,.,.,TRBV10-3,TGTGCCAACGCAGGGGATCGGGATGGCTACACCTTC,CANAGDRDGYTF
TRBJ1-1,.,.,TRBV7-9,TGTGCCAGCAGGTCCGGTTTGGGGAGCACTGAAGCTTTCTTT,CASRSGLGSTEAFF
TRBJ1-5,.,.,TRBV4-1,TGCGCCAGCAGCCAAGGGACAGTTAGCAATCAGCCCCAGCATTTT,CASSQGTVSNQPQHF
TRBJ1-2,once,TRBD1,TRBV4-1,TGCGCCAGCAGCCGCGGACAGGGGGTGAACTATGGCTACACCTTC,CASSRGQGVNYGYTF
TRBJ2-2,few,.,TRBV7-9,TGTGCCAGCAGCCCGTGGGGGGTTCCCGGGGAGCTGTTTTTT,CASSPWGVPGELFF
TRBJ1-3,.,.,TRBV4-3,TGCGCCAGCAGCCAAGTCGTGGGAAACACCATATATTTT,CASSQVVGNTIYF